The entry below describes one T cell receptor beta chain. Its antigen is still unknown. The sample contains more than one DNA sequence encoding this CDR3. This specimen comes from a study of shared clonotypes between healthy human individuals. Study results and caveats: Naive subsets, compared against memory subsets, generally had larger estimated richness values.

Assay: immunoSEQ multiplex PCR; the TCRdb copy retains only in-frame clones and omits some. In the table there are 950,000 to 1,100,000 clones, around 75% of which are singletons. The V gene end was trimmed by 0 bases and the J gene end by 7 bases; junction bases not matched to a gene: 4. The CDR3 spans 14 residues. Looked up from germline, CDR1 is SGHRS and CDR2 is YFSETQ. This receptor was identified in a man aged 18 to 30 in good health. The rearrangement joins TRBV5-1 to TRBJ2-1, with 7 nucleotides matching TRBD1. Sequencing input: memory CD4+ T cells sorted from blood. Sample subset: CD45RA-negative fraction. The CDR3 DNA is TGCGCCAGCAGCTTGGGACAGGGTGGTAATGAGCAGTTCTTC. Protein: CASSLGQGGNEQFF.